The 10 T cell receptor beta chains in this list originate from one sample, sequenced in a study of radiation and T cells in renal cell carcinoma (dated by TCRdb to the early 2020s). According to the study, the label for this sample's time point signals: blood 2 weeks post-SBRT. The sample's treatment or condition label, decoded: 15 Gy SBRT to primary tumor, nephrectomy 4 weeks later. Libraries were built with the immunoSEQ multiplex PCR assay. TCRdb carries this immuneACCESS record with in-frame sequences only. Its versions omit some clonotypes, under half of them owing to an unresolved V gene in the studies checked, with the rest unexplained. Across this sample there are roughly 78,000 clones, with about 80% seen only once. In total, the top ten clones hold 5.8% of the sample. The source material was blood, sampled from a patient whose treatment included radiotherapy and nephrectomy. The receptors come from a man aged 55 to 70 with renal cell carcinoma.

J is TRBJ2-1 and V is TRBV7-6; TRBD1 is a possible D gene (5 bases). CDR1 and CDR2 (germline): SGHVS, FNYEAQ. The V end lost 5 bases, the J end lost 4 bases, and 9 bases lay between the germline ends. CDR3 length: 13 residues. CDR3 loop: CASSADRYNEQFF. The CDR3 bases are TGTGCCAGCAGCGCAGACAGATACAATGAGCAGTTCTTC.

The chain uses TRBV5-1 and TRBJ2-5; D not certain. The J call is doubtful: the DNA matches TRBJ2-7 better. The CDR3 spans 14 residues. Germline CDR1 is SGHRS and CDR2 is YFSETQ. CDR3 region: CASSLEVGSYEQYF. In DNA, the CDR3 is TGCGCCAGCAGCTTGGAGGTCGGATCCTACGAGCAGTACTTC.

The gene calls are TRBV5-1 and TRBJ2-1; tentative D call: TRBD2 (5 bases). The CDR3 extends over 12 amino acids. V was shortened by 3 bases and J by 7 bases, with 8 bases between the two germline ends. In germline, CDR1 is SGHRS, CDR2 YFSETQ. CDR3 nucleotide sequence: TGCGCCAGCAGCTCGGACTCGAATGAGCAGTTCTTC. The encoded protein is CASSSDSNEQFF.

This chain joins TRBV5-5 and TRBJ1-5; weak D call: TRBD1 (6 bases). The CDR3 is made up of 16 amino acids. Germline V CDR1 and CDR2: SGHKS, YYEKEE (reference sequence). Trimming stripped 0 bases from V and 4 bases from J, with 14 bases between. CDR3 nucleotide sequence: TGTGCCAGCAGCTTGGCCACCGGGGGGCAGAATCAGCCCCAGCATTTT. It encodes CASSLATGGQNQPQHF.

The CDR3 region is CASSSPAGEGSYEQYF. The DNA of the CDR3 is TGTGCCAGCAGTTCCCCCGCGGGGGAAGGCTCCTACGAGCAGTACTTC. The chain carries TRBV28 and TRBJ2-7; 7 nucleotides match TRBD2. The CDR3 loop spans 16 amino acids. The germline CDR1 and CDR2 sequences are MDHEN and SYDVKM. Trimming removed 4 bases from V and 0 bases from J; junction bases left unmatched: 9.

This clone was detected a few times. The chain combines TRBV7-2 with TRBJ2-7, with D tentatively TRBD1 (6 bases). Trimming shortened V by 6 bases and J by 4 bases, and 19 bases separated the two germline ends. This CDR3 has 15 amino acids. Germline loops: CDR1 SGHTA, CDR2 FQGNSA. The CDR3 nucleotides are TGTGCCAGCAGTTCGACAGCTATAGGGGGTTACGAGCAGTACTTC. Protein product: CASSSTAIGGYEQYF.

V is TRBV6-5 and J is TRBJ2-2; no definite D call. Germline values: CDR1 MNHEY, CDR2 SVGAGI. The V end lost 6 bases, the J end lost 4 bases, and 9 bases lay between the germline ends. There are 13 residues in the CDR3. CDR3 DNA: TGTGCCAGCAGCCCTCTTTCCACCGGGGAGCTGTTTTTT. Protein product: CASSPLSTGELFF.

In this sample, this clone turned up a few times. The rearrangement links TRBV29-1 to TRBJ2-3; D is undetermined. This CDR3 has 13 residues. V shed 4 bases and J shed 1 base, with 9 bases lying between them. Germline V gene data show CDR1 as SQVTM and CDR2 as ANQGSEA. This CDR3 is CSVAPTGTDTQYF. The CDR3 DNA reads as TGCAGCGTTGCCCCCACCGGCACAGATACGCAGTATTTT.

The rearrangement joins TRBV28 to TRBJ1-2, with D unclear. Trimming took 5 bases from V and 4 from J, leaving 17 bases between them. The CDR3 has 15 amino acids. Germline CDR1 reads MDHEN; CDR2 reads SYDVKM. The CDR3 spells CASSDEDGTSYGYTF. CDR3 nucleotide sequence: TGTGCCAGCAGTGATGAGGACGGAACGAGCTATGGCTACACCTTC.

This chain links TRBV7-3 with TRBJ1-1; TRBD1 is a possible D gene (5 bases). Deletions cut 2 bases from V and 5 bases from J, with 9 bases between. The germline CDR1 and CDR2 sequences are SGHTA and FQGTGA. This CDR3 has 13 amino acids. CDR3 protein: CASSLGARTEAFF. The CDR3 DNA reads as TGTGCCAGCAGCTTAGGGGCCCGGACTGAAGCTTTCTTT.